Each of the 23 T cell receptor beta chains below was sequenced from the same sample in a study of CD8 T cells in ankylosing spondylitis. TCRdb itself ran the 5' RACE reads through MiXCR, one entry per CDR3 protein. This sample carries 250,000 or so distinct CDR3 sequences, around 25% of them seen once, and the ten largest clones take 0.5% to 0.65%. Sequencing was done on a sample of blood, either unsorted or a sorted T cell fraction (not recorded which). The receptors come from a male donor with ankylosing spondylitis or in good health (not recorded which).

This clonotype was picked up many times. The chain employs TRBV10-3 and TRBJ2-1; D remains unclear. Deletions cut 7 bases from V and 8 bases from J, with 21 bases between. The CDR3 is 15 amino acids. CDR1 and CDR2 (germline): ENHRY, SYGVKD. The CDR3 loop reads CAITGSQKGSHEQFF. Written as DNA, the CDR3 is TGTGCCATCACGGGTAGCCAGAAGGGATCCCATGAGCAGTTCTTC.

This clonotype was detected ten times or more. The chain has TRBV20-1 and TRBJ1-1; no definite D call. From germline, CDR1 is DFQATT and CDR2 SNEGSKA (reference sequence). The CDR3 is made up of 10 amino acids. Trimming removed 6 bases at V and 8 bases at J, with 10 bases between. The CDR3 region is CSARGEEAFF. As DNA, the CDR3 is TGCAGTGCCCGAGGTGAAGAAGCTTTCTTT.

This clonotype was observed a few times. CDR3: CSASFRDRAYEQYF. In nucleotides, the CDR3 is TGCAGTGCTAGTTTCCGGGACAGGGCCTACGAGCAGTACTTC. The V call is TRBV20-1, the J call TRBJ2-7; 9 bases agree with TRBD1. The CDR3 contains 14 residues. Germline V gene data show CDR1 as DFQATT and CDR2 as SNEGSKA (reference sequence). Trimming cost V 3 bases and J 2 bases; bases outside gene matches: 5.

This clonotype was seen many times. The J gene is TRBJ2-2, the V gene TRBV20-1; D is uncertain. Germline assignment: CDR1 DFQATT and CDR2 SNEGSKA (reference sequence). Trimming cost V 3 bases and J 4 bases, with 9 bases left between them. The CDR3 length is 13 residues. This CDR3 reads CSASKGSTGELFF. As DNA, the CDR3 is TGCAGTGCTAGTAAGGGATCCACCGGGGAGCTGTTTTTT.

This chain uses TRBV29-1 with TRBJ2-7, with D possibly TRBD1 on 6 matching bases. Germline lookup yields CDR1 SQVTM and CDR2 ANQGSEA. The CDR3 loop spans 13 amino acids. The ends were cut back, 4 bases at V and 0 bases at J, with 10 bases in the middle. CDR3 bases: TGCAGCGTTGCAGGGGTCCTCTCCTACGAGCAGTACTTC. This gives the protein CSVAGVLSYEQYF.

This clonotype has ten or more counts. The chain joins TRBV27 to TRBJ2-3, with 7 bases that match TRBD2. The ends lost 8 bases at V and 0 bases at J; junction bases unmatched: 14. The germline V gene encodes CDR1 MNHEY and CDR2 SMNVEV (reference sequence). The CDR3 totals 17 residues. CDR3 residues: CASGPWRASGSTDTQYF. The DNA for the CDR3 is TGTGCCAGCGGGCCCTGGCGGGCTAGCGGTAGCACAGATACGCAGTATTTT.

This clonotype was seen a few times. V and J are TRBV6-1 and TRBJ1-6, with 9 bases matching TRBD1. The germline CDR1 and CDR2 sequences are MNHNS and SASEGT. The CDR3 is 14 residues long. V lost 10 bases, J lost 16 bases, and 17 bases stayed unmatched. The CDR3 DNA reads TGTGCCACCTGGGACAGGGAAACGAATTTTGGACTCCACTTT. Residues: CATWDRETNFGLHF.

At least ten counts were recorded for this clonotype. The chain employs TRBV20-1 and TRBJ2-5; 7 nucleotides align to TRBD2. Germline CDR1 reads DFQATT; CDR2 reads SNEGSKA (reference sequence). The trim removed 0 bases at V and 4 bases at J, leaving 8 bases unmatched. The CDR3 spans 15 residues. The chain's CDR3 is CSARDPSGAGETQYF. For the CDR3, the DNA is TGCAGTGCTAGAGACCCTAGCGGCGCCGGAGAGACCCAGTACTTC.

This clonotype was observed a handful of times. This rearrangement joins TRBV20-1 to TRBJ1-2; 10 bases agree with TRBD1. This CDR3 contains 14 residues. J was trimmed by 7 bases and V by 7 bases; bases with no gene match: 12. Germline V lookup: CDR1 DFQATT, CDR2 SNEGSKA (reference sequence). The DNA for the CDR3 is TGCAGTGTTGTCGCGACAGGGGGCAAGGGTGGCTACACCTTC. Protein: CSVVATGGKGGYTF.

This chain connects TRBV20-1 to TRBJ2-7; either TRBD1 or TRBD2 may fit D (5 bases each). CDR3 length: 16 residues. V was shortened by 0 bases and J by 2 bases, with 17 bases between the two germline ends. The germline V gene has CDR1 DFQATT and CDR2 SNEGSKA (reference sequence). The CDR3 loop reads CSARDLAQGSAYEQYF. The CDR3 nucleotides read TGCAGTGCTAGAGATCTAGCTCAGGGCAGTGCCTACGAGCAGTACTTC.

This clonotype came up many times. This chain connects TRBV15 to TRBJ2-7; 8 nucleotides agree with TRBD2. V shed 0 bases, J shed 7 bases, and the junction held 11 bases outside the gene matches. The CDR3 is 16 amino acids. The germline gives CDR1 LNHNV, CDR2 YYDKDF (reference sequence). The CDR3 sequence is CATSRDSLAGGREQYF. In DNA, the CDR3 is TGTGCCACCAGCAGAGATTCCCTAGCGGGTGGTCGGGAGCAGTACTTC. Together with reference TRBV15 and TRBJ2-7, the CDR3 gives the full variable domain: DAMVIQNPRYQVTQFGKPVTLSCSQTLNHNVMYWYQQKSSQAPKLLFHYYDKDFNNEADTPDNFQSRRPNTSFCFLDIRSPGLGDTAMYLCATSRDSLAGGREQYFGPGTRLTVT.

The chain has TRBV6-5 and TRBJ2-7; D remains ambiguous. V lost 4 bases to trimming and J lost 3 bases, with 10 bases between them. The CDR3 contains 13 residues. CDR1 and CDR2 from the germline V gene are MNHEY and SVGAGI. The CDR3 here is CASSSRQLYEQYF. Written as DNA, the CDR3 is TGTGCCAGCAGTTCCCGACAACTCTACGAGCAGTACTTC.

The chain carries TRBV4-1 and TRBJ2-7, with D tentatively TRBD1 (5 bases). Germline CDR1 MGHRA, CDR2 YSYEKL. The CDR3 runs 16 residues. V was shortened by 1 base and J by 4 bases, with 17 bases between the two germline ends. The CDR3: CASSQGSAGWIYEQYF. CDR3 bases: TGCGCCAGCAGCCAAGGATCGGCAGGGTGGATTTACGAGCAGTACTTC.

At least ten counts were recorded for this clonotype. The chain couples TRBV20-1 to TRBJ2-7; the match to TRBD2 covers 7 bases. V dropped 0 bases and J dropped 3; count of bases not matched to a gene: 5. The CDR3 extends over 14 amino acids. CDR1 DFQATT and CDR2 SNEGSKA come from the germline V gene (reference sequence). In nucleotides, the CDR3 is TGCAGTGCTAGAGATGTAAGCGGGGACTACGAGCAGTACTTC. Translation: CSARDVSGDYEQYF.

This clonotype showed up just a few times. V gene TRBV29-1 combines with J gene TRBJ1-2, with 7 bases matching TRBD1. This CDR3 comprises 13 residues. After removal of 4 bases from V and 4 bases from J, the junction contained 6 bases not matched to a gene. Per the germline V gene, CDR1 is SQVTM and CDR2 is ANQGSEA. The CDR3 DNA follows: TGCAGCGTTGTCAGACAGGGATCCTATGGCTACACCTTC. Translated: CSVVRQGSYGYTF.

There are a few counts of this clonotype. This rearrangement joins TRBV29-1 to TRBJ2-7, with D maybe TRBD2 (7 bases). The CDR3 spans 14 residues. Germline CDR1 and CDR2: SQVTM and ANQGSEA. V was trimmed by 5 bases and J by 5 bases, leaving 19 bases between them. CDR3 sequence: CSVLGGAGVDEQYF. In DNA form, the CDR3 reads TGCAGCGTTTTGGGGGGGGCAGGGGTAGACGAGCAGTACTTC.

Many counts were recorded for this clonotype. The CDR3 region has the DNA TGTGCCAGCAGCTTGCTGGACAGGCCGGAGACCCAGTACTTC. Translation: CASSLLDRPETQYF. V and J are TRBV5-6 and TRBJ2-5; TRBD1 aligns across 7 bases. The V gene end was trimmed by 1 base and the J gene end by 5 bases; junction bases not matched to a gene: 5. The CDR3 is 14 residues long. Germline CDR1 SGHDT, CDR2 YYEEEE.

The chain links TRBV29-1 to TRBJ2-6, with 7 bases lining up with TRBD2. The CDR3 covers 16 residues. Germline trimming cut 6 bases from V and 1 base from J; bases unmatched to any gene: 9. Germline V gene sequence: CDR1 SQVTM, CDR2 ANQGSEA. DNA for the CDR3: TGCAGCGTCATCTACCTGGGGGGGTCTGGGGCCAACGTCCTGACTTTC. Its translation is CSVIYLGGSGANVLTF.

V is TRBV7-9 and J is TRBJ2-2, with 7 bases matching TRBD1. CDR1 SEHNR and CDR2 FQNEAQ come from the germline V gene (reference sequence). This CDR3 comprises 16 residues. The J segment lost 3 bases and the V segment lost 4 bases, leaving 8 bases of the junction unmatched. DNA for the CDR3: TGTGCCAGCAGCTCTCGGGACAGAAGCCACACCGGGGAGCTGTTTTTT. This gives the protein CASSSRDRSHTGELFF.

This clonotype was counted only a few times. The V call is TRBV12-3 or TRBV12-4, the J call TRBJ2-7; 8 nucleotides agree with TRBD2. CDR3 length equals 15 residues. The J segment lost 2 bases and the V segment lost 1 base, leaving 4 bases of the junction unmatched. CDR3 in amino acids: CASSLGAGDPYEQYF. As DNA, the CDR3 is TGTGCCAGCAGTTTAGGAGCGGGGGACCCCTACGAGCAGTACTTC.

This rearrangement joins TRBV4-1 to TRBJ2-2, with unresolved D. Deletions cut 2 bases from V and 0 bases from J, with 7 bases between. Germline V gene sequence: CDR1 MGHRA, CDR2 YSYEKL. This CDR3 contains 15 residues. The DNA of the CDR3 is TGCGCCAGCAGCCAAAAGAGCCCGAACACCGGGGAGCTGTTTTTT. Amino acid sequence: CASSQKSPNTGELFF.

This clonotype was found a few times. The J gene is TRBJ2-7, the V gene TRBV5-6, with no clear D. The CDR3 contains 13 residues. Per the germline V gene, CDR1 is SGHDT and CDR2 is YYEEEE. Trimming took off 4 bases at V and 5 bases at J, with 13 bases between the two ends. The CDR3 bases are TGTGCCAGCAGCCCCCCGAAGGGCGACGAGCAGTACTTC. This translates into CASSPPKGDEQYF.

The V call is TRBV6-5, the J call TRBJ1-5; weak D call: TRBD1 (6 bases). The CDR3 has 14 residues. V lost 5 bases, J lost 5 bases, and 13 bases lay in between. Germline lookup yields CDR1 MNHEY and CDR2 SVGAGI. The DNA for the CDR3 is TGTGCCAGCAGTCTCGACAGGAATTATCAGCCCCAGCATTTT. Its translation is CASSLDRNYQPQHF.